One and the same sample provided the 29 T cell receptor beta chains below, sequenced in a study of cytomegalovirus exposure and HLA in healthy donors. PCR employed 60 Vbeta and 13 Jbeta primers. Some clones are missing from TCRdb's copy, which holds only in-frame ones; the method was immunoSEQ multiplex PCR. The repertoire has approximately 140,000 clones, 70% to 80% of them found once; the top ten carry 5.5% to 7%. Material: PBMCs. The receptors here all came from a middle-aged woman in good health and CMV-seropositive.

V is TRBV5-1 and J is TRBJ2-1; D is undetermined. CDR1 SGHRS and CDR2 YFSETQ come from the germline V gene. The CDR3 spans 15 residues. Trimming stripped 5 bases from V and 0 bases from J, with 12 bases between. As DNA, the CDR3 is TGCGCCAGCAGACTTTCTGCGAGCTCCTACAATGAGCAGTTCTTC. Translating it yields CASRLSASSYNEQFF.

The genes are TRBV7-9 and TRBJ2-1; 8 bases match TRBD2. CDR1 is SEHNR, CDR2 FQNEAQ, per germline (reference sequence). The V gene end was trimmed by 5 bases and the J gene end by 4 bases; junction bases not matched to a gene: 7. The CDR3 totals 15 residues. The CDR3 DNA reads TGTGCCAGCAGCCTTTACGGGAGGGCTTACAATGAGCAGTTCTTC. Its protein is CASSLYGRAYNEQFF.

This chain links TRBV15 with TRBJ2-7; TRBD2 agrees at 15 bases. This CDR3 comprises 18 residues. Germline CDR1 is LNHNV and CDR2 is YYDKDF (reference sequence). Trimming took 4 bases from V and 6 from J; bases not matched to a gene: 13. The CDR3 sequence is CATSIPGLAGGLGGEQYF. CDR3 nucleotide sequence: TGTGCCACCAGCATACCCGGACTAGCGGGAGGGTTGGGTGGCGAGCAGTACTTC.

The rearrangement joins TRBV14 to TRBJ2-1; 9 positions match TRBD2. The J segment lost 4 bases and the V segment lost 5 bases, leaving 12 bases of the junction unmatched. CDR3 length equals 17 residues. CDR1 and CDR2 (germline): SGHDN, FVKESK. CDR3 in amino acids: CASSIKGASGVYNEQFF. The CDR3 DNA reads TGTGCCAGCAGCATCAAGGGGGCTAGCGGGGTTTACAATGAGCAGTTCTTC.

The chain carries TRBV28 and TRBJ1-2; 7 bases align to TRBD1. Germline V gives CDR1 MDHEN, CDR2 SYDVKM. Losses at the gene ends were 5 bases for V and 8 bases for J; bases not matched to a gene: 8. The CDR3 consists of 13 residues. In DNA, the CDR3 is TGTGCCAGCAGTAGACAGGGAACGGGCGGCTACACCTTC. The encoded protein is CASSRQGTGGYTF.

The chain carries TRBV11-3 and TRBJ2-5; 8 positions match TRBD1. Trimming removed 5 bases from V and 5 bases from J; junction bases left unmatched: 7. The CDR3 contains 14 residues. The germline gives CDR1 SGHNT, CDR2 YENEEA. The CDR3 DNA reads TGTGCCAGCAGCAGGACAGGGATTGACGAGACCCAGTACTTC. Translating it yields CASSRTGIDETQYF. Together with reference TRBV11-3 and TRBJ2-5, the CDR3 gives the full variable domain: EAGVVQSPRYKIIEKKQPVAFWCNPISGHNTLYWYLQNLGQGPELLIRYENEEAVDDSQLPKDRFSAERLKGVDSTLKIQPAELGDSAVYLCASSRTGIDETQYFGPGTRLLVL.

The V gene is TRBV6-5, the J gene TRBJ1-5, with D perhaps TRBD1 (6 bases). Germline CDR1 reads MNHEY; CDR2 reads SVGAGI. Trimming took 0 bases from V and 4 from J, leaving 7 bases between them. This CDR3 spans 14 amino acids. Here the CDR3 reads CASSYSQGNQPQHF. The CDR3 nucleotides read TGTGCCAGCAGTTACTCGCAGGGGAATCAGCCCCAGCATTTT.

This chain uses TRBV10-3 with TRBJ1-1; no clear D. Germline CDR1 ENHRY, CDR2 SYGVKD. Trimming took 8 bases from V and 1 from J, leaving 8 bases between them. CDR3 length equals 12 residues. CDR3 protein: CAIARQNTEAFF. In DNA, the CDR3 is TGTGCCATCGCCCGACAGAACACTGAAGCTTTCTTT.

The chain has TRBV7-9 and TRBJ2-5; D may be TRBD1 (6 bases). CDR1 is SEHNR, CDR2 FQNEAQ, per germline (reference sequence). The CDR3 is 14 residues long. V was clipped by 3 bases and J by 1 base, with 9 bases between them. DNA of the CDR3: TGTGCCAGCAGCTTTCAGGGGAGCCAAGAGACCCAGTACTTC. This codes for CASSFQGSQETQYF.

The genes are TRBV28 and TRBJ2-7, with 10 bases matching TRBD1. Germline V gene data show CDR1 as MDHEN and CDR2 as SYDVKM. The CDR3 contains 15 residues. V dropped 5 bases and J dropped 4; count of bases not matched to a gene: 8. CDR3: CASSIPLGQGYEQYF. The CDR3 nucleotides are TGTGCCAGCAGTATACCTCTGGGACAGGGGTACGAGCAGTACTTC.

This chain connects TRBV21-1 to TRBJ2-1; whether TRBD2, the table's D call, matches the DNA was not checked. TRBV21-1 is a pseudogene. The CDR3 covers 16 residues. CDR3 nucleotide sequence: TGTGCCAGTAAAAAGCGGGGTAGCGGGGACTACAATGAGCAGTTCTTC. Amino acids: CASKKRGSGDYNEQFF.

This chain joins TRBV27 and TRBJ2-3, with D possibly being TRBD2 (5 bases). Looked up from germline, CDR1 is MNHEY and CDR2 is SMNVEV (reference sequence). Trimming took 3 bases from V and 7 from J, leaving 11 bases between them. This CDR3 spans 13 amino acids. CDR3 DNA sequence: TGTGCCAGCAGTTTTGAGGGTATCCATACGCAGTATTTT. Encoded protein: CASSFEGIHTQYF.

The chain joins TRBV29-1 to TRBJ2-7, with 8 positions matching TRBD2. The V gene's germline CDR1 is SQVTM and CDR2 ANQGSEA. The CDR3 is made up of 12 amino acids. J gave up 2 bases and V 5 bases, and 2 bases lay outside the gene matches. This chain's CDR3 is CSVNSGTYEQYF. The CDR3 coding sequence is TGCAGCGTTAATAGCGGGACCTACGAGCAGTACTTC.

The sample holds a few counts of this clone. The chain is built from TRBV11-3 and TRBJ1-1; D call uncertain. The germline V gene has CDR1 SGHNT and CDR2 YENEEA. V was trimmed by 1 base and J by 6 bases, leaving 9 bases between them. The CDR3 covers 13 residues. Written as DNA, the CDR3 is TGTGCCAGCAGCTTAGGCGGGTTACCTGAAGCTTTCTTT. Translated, it gives CASSLGGLPEAFF.

The CDR3 DNA reads TGTGCCAGTAGTAGCGGGACTCTTGAGCAGTTCTTC. Amino acid sequence: CASSSGTLEQFF. The rearrangement links TRBV19 to TRBJ2-1, with D maybe TRBD2 (6 bases). V lost 4 bases, J lost 9 bases, and 10 bases lay in between. Germline V gene sequence: CDR1 LNHDA, CDR2 SQIVND (reference sequence). This CDR3 is 12 amino acids long.

The chain carries TRBV11-3 and TRBJ2-3; possible D gene TRBD2, 6 bases. The CDR3 is 15 residues long. Germline CDR1 and CDR2: SGHNT and YENEEA. Trimming removed 0 bases from V and 4 bases from J, with 11 bases in between. The CDR3 DNA reads as TGTGCCAGCAGCTTAGATGGGGGAGGCCCAGATACGCAGTATTTT. Protein: CASSLDGGGPDTQYF.

V and J are TRBV2 and TRBJ2-7; possible D gene TRBD1, 8 bases. Trimming pared 7 bases from V and 6 bases from J, leaving 22 bases between. Per germline, CDR1 SNHLY and CDR2 FYNNEI. The CDR3 covers 15 residues. The CDR3 protein is CASTREGTGGGEQYF. In DNA, the CDR3 is TGTGCCAGCACCAGAGAGGGTACAGGGGGGGGCGAGCAGTACTTC.

This clone was seen more than once but under ten times. The junction differs from germline at one of its ends, possibly a read error. The chain employs TRBV6-5 and TRBJ1-2; D is unclear. Germline V gives CDR1 MNHEY, CDR2 SVGAGI. The CDR3 length is 14 residues. The CDR3 bases are TGTGCCAGCAGTGACTCACTGCCCAACTATGGCTACACCTTC. This sequence encodes CASSDSLPNYGYTF.

CDR3 DNA sequence: TGTGCCAGCAGCTTAGCCTTCAGGGCCCCGTACCAAGAGACCCAGTACTTC. Protein: CASSLAFRAPYQETQYF. The chain recombines TRBV7-9 with TRBJ2-5; D might be TRBD1 (5 bases). CDR3 length equals 17 residues. Per the germline V gene, CDR1 is SEHNR and CDR2 is FQNEAQ (reference sequence). V was pared by 0 bases and J by 0 bases, with 14 bases between.

The chain recombines TRBV7-9 with TRBJ2-5, with 11 nucleotides matching TRBD2. The CDR3 spans 14 residues. Germline-derived CDR1 and CDR2 are SEHNR and FQNEAQ (reference sequence). V was clipped by 3 bases and J by 5 bases; unmatched bases: 2. This CDR3 reads CASSLLAGGETQYF. CDR3 nucleotides: TGTGCCAGCAGCTTGTTAGCGGGAGGGGAGACCCAGTACTTC.

The rearrangement joins TRBV10-3 to TRBJ2-3; the D gene is possibly TRBD2 (5 bases). CDR1 ENHRY and CDR2 SYGVKD come from the germline V gene. The CDR3 consists of 15 residues. Trimming took off 0 bases at V and 1 base at J, with 8 bases between the two ends. The chain's CDR3 is CAISESLGGTDTQYF. As DNA, the CDR3 is TGTGCCATCAGTGAGTCGTTGGGAGGCACAGATACGCAGTATTTT.

A note on this clone: This sample also contains other DNA sequences that code for the same CDR3. V is TRBV7-9 and J is TRBJ2-6, with a tentative D call TRBD2 (5 bases). The V end was cut by 3 bases, the J end by 0 bases, with 6 bases between. CDR3 length: 15 amino acids. Germline CDR1 SEHNR, CDR2 FQNEAQ (reference sequence). The CDR3 loop is CASSFGGSGANVLTF. CDR3 nucleotides: TGTGCCAGCAGCTTCGGAGGCTCTGGGGCCAACGTCCTGACTTTC. Complete variable domain (other parts from reference TRBV7-9 and TRBJ2-6): DTGVSQNPRHKITKRGQNVTFRCDPISEHNRLYWYRQTLGQGPEFLTYFQNEAQLEKSRLLSDRFSAERPKGSFSTLEIQRTEQGDSAMYLCASSFGGSGANVLTFGAGSRLTVL.

This clone appeared once. In nucleotides, the CDR3 is TGTGCCAGCAGCATTAGGCCGGGACAGAACAATGAGCAGTTCTTC. This translates into CASSIRPGQNNEQFF. The chain joins TRBV7-8 to TRBJ2-1; 7 nucleotides agree with TRBD1. The CDR3 loop spans 15 amino acids. Germline lookup yields CDR1 SGHVS and CDR2 FQNEAQ. Trimming cost V 5 bases and J 5 bases; bases outside gene matches: 9.

The genes are TRBV28 and TRBJ2-2, with D possibly being TRBD2 (6 bases). CDR1 and CDR2 (germline): MDHEN, SYDVKM. V shed 6 bases and J shed 5 bases, with 16 bases lying between them. The CDR3 runs to 15 residues. The CDR3 region has the DNA TGTGCCAGCAGCCCCGGGGGAGTGCTGACCGGGGAGCTGTTTTTT. Protein sequence: CASSPGGVLTGELFF.

The chain carries TRBV5-4 and TRBJ2-7; D is ambiguous. CDR3 length: 18 amino acids. The V end lost 3 bases, the J end lost 0 bases, and 22 bases lay between the germline ends. Germline V gives CDR1 SGHNT, CDR2 YYREEE (reference sequence). DNA for the CDR3: TGTGCCAGCAGCTCGCCTTACGACCGCAGGATGAGCTCCTACGAGCAGTACTTC. This codes for CASSSPYDRRMSSYEQYF.

This clone was seen more than once but under ten times. CDR3 sequence (DNA): TGTGCCAGCTCACCACCGAAGCCCCGATACAATGAGCAGTTCTTC. This gives the protein CASSPPKPRYNEQFF. This sequence joins TRBV18 and TRBJ2-1; D remains unclear. This CDR3 contains 15 residues. The germline V gene has CDR1 KGHSH and CDR2 LQKENI. V was cut by 0 bases and J by 4 bases, with 10 bases left in between.

V usage is TRBV5-4 and J usage is TRBJ2-5; a weak D match, TRBD2 (5 bases). Germline lookup yields CDR1 SGHNT and CDR2 YYREEE (reference sequence). CDR3 size: 13 residues. The V gene lost 2 bases and the J gene lost 5 bases, with 10 bases spanning the gap. The CDR3 bases are TGTGCCAGCAGCTTTAGAGGGCGGGAGACCCAGTACTTC. It specifies CASSFRGRETQYF.

Notes on this clone: One end of the junction fails to match germline, which may point to a read error. The chain combines TRBV7-2 with TRBJ2-6, with 7 bases fitting TRBD2. The germline V gene has CDR1 SGHTA and CDR2 FQGNSA. The CDR3 is made up of 15 amino acids. The CDR3 here is CASRLAGTGANVLTF. The CDR3, as DNA: TGTGCCAGCAGATTAGCGGGCACTGGGGCCAACGTCCTGACTTTC. The variable domain in full, with the rest retrieved from reference TRBV7-2 and TRBJ2-6, is GAGVSQSPSNKVTEKGKDVELRCDPISGHTALYWYRQSLGQGLEFLIYFQGNSAPDKSGLPSDRFSAERTGGSVSTLTIQRTQQEDSAVYLCASRLAGTGANVLTFGAGSRLTVL.

The chain uses TRBV18 and TRBJ2-5; 8 bases fit TRBD2. CDR3 size: 14 residues. CDR1 and CDR2 from the germline V gene are KGHSH and LQKENI. V was pared by 6 bases and J by 1 base, with 4 bases of the junction left unmatched. In DNA form, the CDR3 reads TGTGCCAGCTCGCGTGGACTAGCCCAAGAGACCCAGTACTTC. Its protein product is CASSRGLAQETQYF.